These T cell receptor beta chains were read from a single sample in a study of somatic mutations in cytotoxic T cells in rheumatoid arthritis. Clones were sequenced by immunoSEQ multiplex PCR, and TCRdb holds only the in-frame ones, with some missing. The table includes 35,000 to 40,000 clones, approximately 80% detected once. The sequencing sample was made of CD8+ T cells sorted from blood. The source is a man in his forties or fifties in good health. The CDR3 runs from the conserved cysteine through the conserved F or W. A D gene is named only where the DNA matches it firmly. Only some rows state a clone size, as once, few, many or a class for expanded clones.

CDR3aa	CDR3nt	d_gene	v_gene	abundance	j_gene
CASSPLQGAGNTIYF	TGTGCTAGCAGCCCCCTCCAGGGTGCTGGAAACACCATATATTTT	.	TRBV7-7	.	TRBJ1-3
CASSCIMEDPSSYEQYF	TGTGCCAGCAGCTGTATCATGGAGGACCCGAGCTCCTACGAGCAGTACTTC	.	TRBV11-3	.	TRBJ2-7
CASSQGLAEGDTQYF	TGCGCCAGCAGCCAGGGACTAGCGGAGGGGGATACGCAGTATTTT	TRBD2	TRBV4-3	.	TRBJ2-3
CSVRTGGYEQYF	TGCAGCGTCCGTACAGGGGGCTACGAGCAGTACTTC	TRBD1	TRBV29-1	.	TRBJ2-7
CASSLEPDSNQPQHF	TGTGCCAGCAGCTTAGAACCTGATAGCAATCAGCCCCAGCATTTT	.	TRBV7-6	.	TRBJ1-5
CASSIEGVKTDTQYF	TGTGCCAGTAGTATAGAGGGCGTTAAGACAGATACGCAGTATTTT	.	TRBV19	.	TRBJ2-3
CASSSPQMSLDEQYF	TGTGCCAGCAGCTCTCCCCAGATGAGCTTGGACGAGCAGTACTTC	.	TRBV7-9	.	TRBJ2-7
CASSLHGWAEAFF	TGTGCCAGCAGTTTACATGGGTGGGCTGAAGCTTTCTTT	.	TRBV28	.	TRBJ1-1
CASSLSAGNGQTQHF	TGTGCCAGCAGTTTATCAGCGGGCAATGGGCAAACCCAGCATTTT	.	TRBV27	.	TRBJ1-5
CAWSVLGPPGEQYF	TGTGCCTGGAGTGTACTGGGTCCCCCGGGCGAGCAGTACTTC	.	TRBV30	.	TRBJ2-7
CASSQEGYERDDEQYF	TGCGCCAGCAGCCAAGAAGGGTACGAGCGGGACGACGAGCAGTACTTC	TRBD2	TRBV4-3	once	TRBJ2-7
CASSSGFSGANVLTF	TGTGCCAGCAGCTCTGGATTCTCCGGGGCCAACGTCCTGACTTTC	.	TRBV11-3	.	TRBJ2-6
CASSLSTTGELFF	TGTGCCAGCAGTTTATCGACCACCGGGGAGCTGTTTTTT	.	TRBV27	.	TRBJ2-2
CASRTTGGGYGYTF	TGTGCCAGCAGAACGACAGGGGGGGGCTATGGCTACACCTTC	TRBD1	TRBV28	.	TRBJ1-2
CASSFGGSTDTQYF	TGTGCCAGCAGCTTCGGGGGTAGCACAGATACGCAGTATTTT	.	TRBV5-6	.	TRBJ2-3
CASAGGASYEQYF	TGTGCCAGCGCCGGGGGGGCCTCCTACGAGCAGTACTTC	TRBD2	TRBV27	.	TRBJ2-7
CASSPAGNTEAFF	TGTGCCAGTAGCCCCGCGGGGAACACTGAAGCTTTCTTT	.	TRBV19	.	TRBJ1-1
CASSGTVSYEQYF	TGCGCCAGCAGTGGGACGGTCTCCTACGAGCAGTACTTC	.	TRBV4-1	.	TRBJ2-7
CASSSGAYEQYF	TGTGCCAGCAGTTCGGGGGCCTACGAGCAGTACTTC	.	TRBV6-5	once	TRBJ2-7
CASSFRVNTEAFF	TGTGCCAGCAGTTTCCGAGTTAACACTGAAGCTTTCTTT	.	TRBV28	.	TRBJ1-1
CASSIEHSYSNQPQHF	TGTGCCAGTAGTATAGAACACAGCTATAGCAATCAGCCCCAGCATTTT	.	TRBV19	.	TRBJ1-5
CAWTPDLSSYNEQFF	TGTGCCTGGACCCCGGACCTTAGCTCCTACAATGAGCAGTTCTTC	.	TRBV30	.	TRBJ2-1
CASRLRQTRSYEQYF	TGTGCCAGCAGGCTGAGACAGACTAGATCCTACGAGCAGTACTTC	.	TRBV27	.	TRBJ2-7
CASSFGASGTSSYEQYF	TGTGCCAGCAGTTTTGGGGCTAGCGGGACGAGCTCCTACGAGCAGTACTTC	TRBD2	TRBV27	once	TRBJ2-7
CASSLGSADLYNEQFF	TGCGCCAGCAGCCTGGGGTCGGCGGATCTATACAATGAGCAGTTCTTC	.	TRBV5-1	.	TRBJ2-1
CSGGSEQYF	TGCAGTGGGGGAAGCGAGCAGTACTTC	.	TRBV20-1	.	TRBJ2-7
CASSLQRETRENEQFF	TGTGCCAGCAGCCTTCAGAGGGAGACAAGGGAAAATGAGCAGTTCTTC	.	TRBV7-9	.	TRBJ2-1
CASSGKTYEQYF	TGTGCCAGCAGCGGGAAAACCTACGAGCAGTACTTC	.	TRBV7-9	.	TRBJ2-7
CASRIGYEQYF	TGTGCCAGCAGAATCGGCTACGAGCAGTACTTC	.	TRBV6-1	few	TRBJ2-7
CASSSAPNTEAFF	TGTGCCAGCAGTTCAGCACCGAACACTGAAGCTTTCTTT	.	TRBV27	.	TRBJ1-1
CATRAGGADTQYF	TGTGCCACCAGGGCGGGGGGGGCAGATACGCAGTATTTT	TRBD2	TRBV15	.	TRBJ2-3
CASSVTPGGDYGYTF	TGTGCCAGCAGCGTAACCCCCGGTGGGGACTATGGCTACACCTTC	.	TRBV9	.	TRBJ1-2
CASSQEVKQTYEQYF	TGTGCCAGCAGCCAAGAAGTGAAACAGACCTACGAGCAGTACTTC	.	TRBV14	.	TRBJ2-7
CASRGGADVYEQYF	TGTGCCAGTAGGGGGGGGGCGGATGTCTACGAGCAGTACTTC	.	TRBV27	.	TRBJ2-7
CASSLGENYGYTF	TGTGCCAGCAGCTTAGGCGAGAACTATGGCTACACCTTC	.	TRBV7-9	.	TRBJ1-2
CASSLTDSQETQYF	TGTGCCAGCAGCCTGACGGACAGCCAAGAGACCCAGTACTTC	.	TRBV27	.	TRBJ2-5
CASSESRDYEQYF	TGCGCCAGCAGTGAGTCAAGAGACTACGAGCAGTACTTC	.	TRBV10-2	.	TRBJ2-7
CASSDAGRPRNTGELFF	TGTGCCAGCAGTGACGCGGGGCGCCCCCGGAACACCGGGGAGCTGTTTTTT	.	TRBV25-1	.	TRBJ2-2
CASSFFALAESSTDTQYF	TGTGCCAGCAGCTTTTTCGCACTAGCCGAATCTAGCACAGATACGCAGTATTTT	.	TRBV5-6	.	TRBJ2-3
CASSLAAGGGDEQYF	TGTGCCAGCAGCTTAGCAGCGGGAGGGGGCGACGAGCAGTACTTC	TRBD2	TRBV7-8	.	TRBJ2-7
CASRQGRDNYGYTF	TGTGCCAGCAGACAGGGCAGAGATAACTATGGCTACACCTTC	.	TRBV27	.	TRBJ1-2
CASSVGQGVFYEQYF	TGTGCCAGCAGCGTAGGGCAGGGGGTATTCTACGAGCAGTACTTC	TRBD1	TRBV9	.	TRBJ2-7
CASSLSRGLWTEAFF	TGTGCCAGCAGCTTGTCCAGGGGCCTGTGGACTGAAGCTTTCTTT	.	TRBV5-5	once	TRBJ1-1
CASSIPSGSRAHYEQYF	TGTGCCAGTAGTATACCTAGCGGGAGCCGGGCTCACTACGAGCAGTACTTC	TRBD2	TRBV19	.	TRBJ2-7
CASSLGPGQGTSGSTYEQYF	TGTGCCAGCAGCTTAGGTCCGGGACAGGGGACTAGCGGGAGCACCTACGAGCAGTACTTC	TRBD2	TRBV11-3	.	TRBJ2-7